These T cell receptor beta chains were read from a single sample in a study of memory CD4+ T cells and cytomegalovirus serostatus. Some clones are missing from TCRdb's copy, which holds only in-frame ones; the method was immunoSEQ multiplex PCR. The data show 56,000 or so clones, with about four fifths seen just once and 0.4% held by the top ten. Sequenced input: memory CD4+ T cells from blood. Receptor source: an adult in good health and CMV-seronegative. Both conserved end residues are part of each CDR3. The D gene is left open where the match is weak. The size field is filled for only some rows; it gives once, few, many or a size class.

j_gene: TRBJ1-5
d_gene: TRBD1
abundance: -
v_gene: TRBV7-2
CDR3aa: CASSFTGTGVQPQHF
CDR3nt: TGTGCCAGCAGCTTTACCGGGACAGGGGTTCAGCCCCAGCATTTT

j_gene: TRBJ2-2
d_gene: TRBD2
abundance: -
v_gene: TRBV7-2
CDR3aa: CASSSGEGYGGELFF
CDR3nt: TGTGCCAGCAGCTCTGGGGAGGGATATGGCGGGGAGCTGTTTTTT

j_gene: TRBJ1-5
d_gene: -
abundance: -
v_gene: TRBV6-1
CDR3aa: CASRRGTANGQPQHF
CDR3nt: TGTGCCAGCAGACGAGGGACGGCTAATGGGCAGCCCCAGCATTTT

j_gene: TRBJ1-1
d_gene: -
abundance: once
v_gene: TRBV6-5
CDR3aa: CASSSGGGNTEAFF
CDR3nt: TGTGCCAGCAGTTCCGGGGGGGGGAACACTGAAGCTTTCTTT

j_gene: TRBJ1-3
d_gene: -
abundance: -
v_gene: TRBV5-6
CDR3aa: CASSRMDSRNTIYF
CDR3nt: TGTGCCAGCAGCCGGATGGACAGTAGAAACACCATATATTTT

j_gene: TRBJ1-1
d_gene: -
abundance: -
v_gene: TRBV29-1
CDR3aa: CSVDWPVEAFF
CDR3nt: TGCAGCGTTGACTGGCCGGTTGAAGCTTTCTTT

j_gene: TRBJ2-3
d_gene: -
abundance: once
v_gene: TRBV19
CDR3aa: CASGRLSTDTQYF
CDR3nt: TGTGCCAGTGGCCGGCTTAGCACAGATACGCAGTATTTT

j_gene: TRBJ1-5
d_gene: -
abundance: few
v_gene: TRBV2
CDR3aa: CASNRLGQPQHF
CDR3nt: TGTGCCAGCAATAGACTGGGGCAGCCCCAGCATTTT

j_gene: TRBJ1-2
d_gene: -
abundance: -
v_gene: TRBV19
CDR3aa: CASSIAAGNYGYTF
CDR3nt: TGTGCCAGTAGTATAGCGGCGGGTAACTATGGCTACACCTTC

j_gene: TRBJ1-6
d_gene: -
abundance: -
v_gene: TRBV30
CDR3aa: CAWSVDGSSYNSPLHF
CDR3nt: TGTGCCTGGAGTGTAGATGGGAGCTCCTATAATTCACCCCTCCACTTT

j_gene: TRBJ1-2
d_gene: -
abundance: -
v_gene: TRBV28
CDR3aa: CASSLQYDLGVVSQRHYGYTF
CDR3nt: TGTGCCAGCAGTCTCCAATATGATCTGGGCGTGGTGTCCCAAAGGCATTATGGCTACACCTTC

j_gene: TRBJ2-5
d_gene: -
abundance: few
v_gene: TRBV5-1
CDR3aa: CASSPSYQETQYF
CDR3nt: TGCGCCAGCAGCCCCTCGTACCAAGAGACCCAGTACTTC

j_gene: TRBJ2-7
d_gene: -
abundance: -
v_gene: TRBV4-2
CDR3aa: CASSTRTVDYEQYF
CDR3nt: TGTGCCAGCAGCACCCGGACAGTAGACTACGAGCAGTACTTC

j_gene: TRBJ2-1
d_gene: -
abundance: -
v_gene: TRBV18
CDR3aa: CASSPSAGAHYNEQFF
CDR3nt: TGTGCCAGCTCACCGAGTGCGGGGGCCCACTACAATGAGCAGTTCTTC

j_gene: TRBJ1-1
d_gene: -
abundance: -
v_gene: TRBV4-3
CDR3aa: CASSQGPGRATEAFF
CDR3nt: TGCGCCAGCAGCCAAGGCCCAGGGAGGGCCACTGAAGCTTTCTTT

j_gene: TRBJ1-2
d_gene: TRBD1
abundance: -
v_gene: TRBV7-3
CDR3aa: CASSFSATGPDGYTF
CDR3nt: TGTGCCAGCAGCTTCTCCGCGACAGGGCCCGATGGCTACACCTTC

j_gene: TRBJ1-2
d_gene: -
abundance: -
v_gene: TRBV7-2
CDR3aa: CASTYRRGSYGYTF
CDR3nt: TGTGCCAGCACCTACCGGCGGGGGTCCTATGGCTACACCTTC

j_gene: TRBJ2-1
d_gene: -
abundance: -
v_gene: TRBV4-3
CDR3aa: CASSQANEQFF
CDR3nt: TGCGCCAGCAGCCAGGCGAATGAGCAGTTCTTC

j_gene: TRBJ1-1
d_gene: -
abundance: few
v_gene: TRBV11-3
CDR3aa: CARGRGNTEAFF
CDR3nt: TGTGCCAGGGGGAGGGGGAACACTGAAGCTTTCTTT

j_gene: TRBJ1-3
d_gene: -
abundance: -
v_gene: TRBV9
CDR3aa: CASSGAASSGNTIYF
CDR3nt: TGTGCCAGCAGCGGGGCGGCGAGCTCTGGAAACACCATATATTTT

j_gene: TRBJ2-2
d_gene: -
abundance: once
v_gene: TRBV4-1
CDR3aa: CASSQEPLSSLGELFF
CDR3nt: TGCGCCAGCAGCCAAGAGCCCTTATCTAGCCTAGGGGAGCTGTTTTTT

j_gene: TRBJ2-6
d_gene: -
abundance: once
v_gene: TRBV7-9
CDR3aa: CASSLIPTLGANVLTF
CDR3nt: TGTGCCAGCAGCTTAATCCCCACACTCGGGGCCAACGTCCTGACTTTC

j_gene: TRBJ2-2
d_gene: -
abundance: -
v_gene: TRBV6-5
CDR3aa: CASADYTGELFF
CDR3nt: TGTGCCAGCGCGGACTATACCGGGGAGCTGTTTTTT

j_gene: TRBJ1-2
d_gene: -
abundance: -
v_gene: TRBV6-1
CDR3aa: CASSEGGADGYTF
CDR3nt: TGTGCCAGCAGTGAAGGCGGGGCGGATGGCTACACCTTC

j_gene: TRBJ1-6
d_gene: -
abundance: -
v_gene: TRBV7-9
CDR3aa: CASSPDSLNSPLHF
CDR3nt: TGTGCCAGCTCACCAGACAGCCTTAATTCACCCCTCCACTTT

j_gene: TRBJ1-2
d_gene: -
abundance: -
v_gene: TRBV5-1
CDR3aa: CASSLSANYGYTF
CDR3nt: TGCGCCAGCAGCTTATCTGCCAACTATGGCTACACCTTC

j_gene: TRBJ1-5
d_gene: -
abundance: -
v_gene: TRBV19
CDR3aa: CASSKRLGGVNNQPQHF
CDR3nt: TGTGCCAGTAGTAAAAGGTTGGGAGGGGTCAACAATCAGCCCCAGCATTTT

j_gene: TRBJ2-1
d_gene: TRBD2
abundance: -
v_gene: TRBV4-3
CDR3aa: CASSQGVDGGVYNEQFF
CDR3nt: TGCGCCAGCAGCCAAGGCGTGGACGGGGGGGTTTACAATGAGCAGTTCTTC